The rows below give T cell receptor beta chains drawn from one sample of a study of blood T cell repertoires in COVID-19. Only in-frame clones appear in the TCRdb table, and some are missing; sequencing was by immunoSEQ multiplex PCR. Found here are around 300,000 clones, approximately 83% of them singletons; the top ten hold about 1.9%. Input material: peripheral blood. These receptors were collected from a young woman who had recovered from COVID-19. The conserved cysteine and the conserved F or W are not part of the CDR3 here.

>TRBV7-3|13|TRBJ1-1
ASSLDGGTGTEAF
>TRBV19|11|TRBJ1-3
ASSYSSGNTIY
>TRBV28|13|TRBJ1-2
AIPGQGASNYGYT
>TRBV3-1/TRBV3-2|12|TRBJ2-3
ASSRDSNTDTQY
>TRBV12-5|15|TRBJ2-2
ASGTSTAGVRSGELF
>TRBV2|11|TRBJ1-5
ASSEQGNQPQH
>TRBV18|11|TRBJ1-1
ASSPSLYTEAF
>TRBV7-8|12|TRBJ2-5
ASSSPDQQGTQY
>TRBV27|13|TRBJ2-1
ASYRERSSYNEQF
>TRBV19|11|TRBJ1-5
ASSMRENQPQH
>TRBV7-9|15|TRBJ2-5
ASSLEGTSGHQETQY
>TRBV12-3/TRBV12-4|10|TRBJ2-3
ASSPDLITQY
>TRBV7-2|15|TRBJ2-6
ASSLSGGHSGANVLT
>TRBV12-5|11|TRBJ1-2
ASGLPGFSGYT
>TRBV27|13|TRBJ2-1
ASSLVGLALDEQF
>TRBV7-8|13|TRBJ1-5
ASSLDTGGGQPQH